This TCR beta chain was recorded in a study of blood T cells in healthy people across ages. General study results and limits: TCR beta diversity per million T cells fell roughly linearly with age.

The V end lost 7 bases, the J end lost 5 bases, and 14 bases lay between the germline ends. The CDR3 loop spans 13 amino acids. The second PCR ran about 6 to 12 cycles with a sample-barcoded 5' primer and J-beta primers. MiXCR, applied by TCRdb to the 5' RACE reads, yields one record per CDR3 protein. The data show about a million distinct CDR3 sequences, roughly 52% seen once. Turning to this clonotype: Its cognate antigen is unknown.

The chain couples TRBV12-3 or TRBV12-4 to TRBJ1-2; D unclear. The sample was blood. The receptor's source is a man aged 25 to 40 in good health. The CDR3 loop is CASTLGQVYGYTF. CDR3 bases: TGTGCCAGCACTCTAGGGCAGGTTTATGGCTACACCTTC.